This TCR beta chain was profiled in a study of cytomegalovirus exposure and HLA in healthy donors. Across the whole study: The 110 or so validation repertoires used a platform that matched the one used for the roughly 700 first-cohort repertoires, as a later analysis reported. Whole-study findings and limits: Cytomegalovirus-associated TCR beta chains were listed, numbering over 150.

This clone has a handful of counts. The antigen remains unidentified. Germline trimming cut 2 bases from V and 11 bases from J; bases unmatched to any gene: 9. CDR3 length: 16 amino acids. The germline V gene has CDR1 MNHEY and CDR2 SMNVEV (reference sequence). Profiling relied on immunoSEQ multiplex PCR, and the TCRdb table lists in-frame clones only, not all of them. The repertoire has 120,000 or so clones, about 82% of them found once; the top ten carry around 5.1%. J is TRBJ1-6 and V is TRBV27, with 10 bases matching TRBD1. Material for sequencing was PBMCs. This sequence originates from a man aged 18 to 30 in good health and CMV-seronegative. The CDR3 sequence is CASSLRTGGAKAPLHF. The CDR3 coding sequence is TGTGCCAGCAGTTTAAGGACAGGGGGAGCTAAGGCACCCCTCCACTTT.